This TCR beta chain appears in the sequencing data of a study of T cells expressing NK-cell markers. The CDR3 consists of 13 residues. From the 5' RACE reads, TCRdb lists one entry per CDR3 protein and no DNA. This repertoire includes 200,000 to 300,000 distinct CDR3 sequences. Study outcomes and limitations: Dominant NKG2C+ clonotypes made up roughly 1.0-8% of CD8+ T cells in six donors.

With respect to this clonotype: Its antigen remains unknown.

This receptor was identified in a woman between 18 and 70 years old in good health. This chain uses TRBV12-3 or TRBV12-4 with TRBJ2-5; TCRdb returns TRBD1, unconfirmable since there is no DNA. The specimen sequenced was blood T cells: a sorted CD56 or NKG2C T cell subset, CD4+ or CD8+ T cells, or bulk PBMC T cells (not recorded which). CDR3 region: CASSGQQRETQYF.